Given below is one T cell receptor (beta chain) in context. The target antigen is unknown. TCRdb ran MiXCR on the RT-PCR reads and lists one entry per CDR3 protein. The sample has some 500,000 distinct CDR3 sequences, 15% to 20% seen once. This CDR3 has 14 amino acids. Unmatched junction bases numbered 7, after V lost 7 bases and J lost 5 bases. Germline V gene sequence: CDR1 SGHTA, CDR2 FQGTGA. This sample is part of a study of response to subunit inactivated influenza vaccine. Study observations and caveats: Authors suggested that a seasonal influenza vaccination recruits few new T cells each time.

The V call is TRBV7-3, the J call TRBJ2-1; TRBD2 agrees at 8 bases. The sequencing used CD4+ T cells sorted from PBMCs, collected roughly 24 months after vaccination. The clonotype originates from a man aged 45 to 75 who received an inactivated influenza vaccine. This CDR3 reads CASIRGGNHNEQFF. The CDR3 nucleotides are TGTGCCAGCATCCGCGGGGGGAACCACAATGAGCAGTTCTTC.